This T cell receptor (beta chain) was profiled in a study of shared clonotypes between healthy human individuals. Libraries were prepared by immunoSEQ multiplex PCR; TCRdb keeps only in-frame clonotypes and omits some of them. The table records some 2 million clones, approximately 94% of them present only once. Trimming removed 0 bases from V and 6 bases from J, with 14 bases in between. Germline loops: CDR1 MNHEY, CDR2 SMNVEV (reference sequence). The CDR3 runs to 15 residues. Naive CD8 cells lacked CD45RO and underwent positive selection for CCR7, leaving out terminally differentiated effector memory CD45RA+ cells.

The clonotype was recovered from a man younger than 35 in good health. J is TRBJ1-1 and V is TRBV27, with D unresolved. Sequencing used naive CD8+ T cells sorted from blood. The CDR3 is CASSLSPQLASEAFF. CDR3 bases: TGTGCCAGCAGTTTATCTCCCCAGTTGGCGTCTGAAGCTTTCTTT.